The sequence of this TCR beta chain was determined in a study of blood T cell repertoires in COVID-19. Study as a whole: Some COVID-19 samples were acute and others convalescent; all came from the United States, Italy and Spain.

Some clones are missing from TCRdb's copy, which holds only in-frame ones; the method was immunoSEQ multiplex PCR. Here the sample spans some 240,000 clones, over 75% being singletons. This CDR3 contains 15 residues. Germline assignment: CDR1 LGHNA and CDR2 YSLEER. The germline V and J ends were trimmed by 3 bases and 3 bases, with 14 bases remaining between them. The participants were between roughly 18 and 100 years old and came from some 23 US areas. The sample was PBMCs or T cells enriched from blood (not recorded which). The rearrangement joins TRBV4-3 to TRBJ1-2; D remains unclear. The receptor comes from a woman between 40 and 50 years old who had been exposed to COVID-19. CDR3 coding DNA: TGCGCCAGCAGCCACCTCACCGAAGCGGACTATGGCTACACCTTC. Translating it yields CASSHLTEADYGYTF.